Listed below are T cell receptor beta chains from one sample, sequenced in a study of shared clonotypes between healthy human individuals. TCRdb's copy holds only in-frame clones and misses some; the assay was immunoSEQ multiplex PCR. Of nearly 1,000,000 clones detected, around three quarters appear once; the ten largest clones hold about 1.5%. Sequencing input: memory CD4+ T cells sorted from blood. These receptors originate from a man aged 18 to 35 in good health. Both conserved end residues are part of each CDR3. The D gene is left open where the match is weak. For some rows the clone size is stated as once, few or many, or as a class when expanded; others skip it.

>TRBV4-1|.|TRBJ2-6|.
CASSQVFGFSGANVLTF
TGCGCCAGCAGCCAGGTTTTTGGGTTCTCTGGGGCCAACGTCCTGACTTTC
>TRBV7-6|.|TRBJ1-2|many
CASSLSAGGNYGYTF
TGTGCCAGCAGCTTATCCGCGGGGGGCAACTATGGCTACACCTTC
>TRBV5-8|.|TRBJ2-3|.
CASSLGRARTDTQYF
TGTGCCAGCAGCTTGGGTAGGGCGCGCACAGATACGCAATATTTT
>TRBV7-2|TRBD1|TRBJ1-5|once
CASSRQGIGQPQHF
TGTGCCAGCAGCAGACAGGGGATCGGTCAGCCCCAGCATTTT
>TRBV7-9|TRBD2|TRBJ2-1|.
CASSARLAGNYNEQFF
TGTGCCAGCAGCGCCCGACTAGCGGGGAACTACAATGAGCAGTTCTTC
>TRBV6-5|.|TRBJ1-4|.
CASSYLDRLNEKLFF
TGTGCCAGCAGTTACCTCGACAGGCTTAATGAAAAACTGTTTTTT
>TRBV5-5|TRBD1|TRBJ2-5|once
CASTSRDRQDTQYF
TGTGCCAGCACCTCCCGGGACAGGCAAGACACCCAGTACTTC
>TRBV6-6|.|TRBJ1-1|.
CASSGTGSDEAFF
TGTGCCAGCAGTGGTACAGGGTCGGATGAAGCTTTCTTT
>TRBV27|.|TRBJ2-1|.
CASRDQGNYNEQFF
TGTGCCAGCAGGGACCAGGGGAACTACAATGAGCAGTTCTTC
>TRBV5-1|.|TRBJ2-1|.
CASSTGSVSYNEQFF
TGCGCCAGCAGCACTGGGAGTGTCTCCTACAATGAGCAGTTCTTC
>TRBV4-2|.|TRBJ2-7|.
CASSQDAGHYEQYF
TGTGCCAGCAGCCAAGACGCGGGCCACTACGAGCAGTACTTC
>TRBV5-1|.|TRBJ2-7|.
CASTPQAYEQYF
TGCGCCAGCACTCCTCAGGCCTACGAGCAGTACTTC
>TRBV5-4|.|TRBJ2-3|few
CASSFTGTSTDTQYF
TGTGCCAGCAGCTTTACCGGGACTAGCACAGATACGCAGTATTTT
>TRBV6-1|TRBD2|TRBJ2-7|once
CASSANSLAGGRFEQYF
TGTGCCAGCAGTGCTAATTCGCTAGCGGGGGGGCGATTTGAGCAGTACTTC
>TRBV5-1|TRBD1|TRBJ1-4|.
CASSLGTGPTNEKLFF
TGCGCCAGCAGCCTGGGGACAGGGCCAACTAATGAAAAACTGTTTTTT
>TRBV11-1|.|TRBJ1-3|few
CASSQTDSGNTIYF
TGTGCCAGCAGCCAAACAGACTCTGGAAACACCATATATTTT
>TRBV5-1|.|TRBJ2-3|once
CASSLADTTGSDTQYF
TGCGCCAGCAGCTTGGCCGATACCACGGGGTCAGATACGCAGTATTTT
>TRBV27|.|TRBJ2-5|.
CASSLGTKGIYQETQYF
TGTGCCAGCAGTTTAGGGACCAAAGGAATCTACCAAGAGACCCAGTACTTC
>TRBV7-2|.|TRBJ2-7|.
CASSYAGKTYEQYF
TGTGCCAGCAGCTATGCCGGGAAGACCTACGAGCAGTACTTC
>TRBV2|TRBD2|TRBJ2-3|.
CATGLVGNTDTQYF
TGTGCCACCGGACTAGTAGGGAACACAGATACGCAGTATTTT
>TRBV9|.|TRBJ2-3|many
CASSRGNTDTQYF
TGTGCCAGCAGCAGGGGGAACACAGATACGCAGTATTTT
>TRBV19|.|TRBJ2-5|.
CASSRQVAQETQYF
TGTGCCAGTAGTCGACAGGTTGCTCAAGAGACCCAGTACTTC
>TRBV10-2|.|TRBJ1-5|.
CASSPGPTSNQPQHF
TGCGCCAGCAGCCCAGGCCCCACTAGCAATCAGCCCCAGCATTTT